This T cell receptor beta chain derives from a study of T cells after posttransplantation cyclophosphamide (dated by TCRdb to between 2015 and 2016). Regarding the complete study: The study tracked T cell repertoire reconstitution by TRB sequencing after myeloablative bone marrow transplantation using posttransplantation cyclophosphamide as GVHD prophylaxis. Antigen receptor sequencing was done on samples from 35 PTCy-treated patients and from over 15 related bone marrow donors of those patients. Blood from all 35 or so PTCy patients who had 1-year posttransplant specimens underwent TRB sequencing. In 3 patients, up to about 3 additional blood samples taken between 2 and 5.2 years after transplant also underwent TRB sequencing, as did pretransplant blood from 4 patients. Because TRA and TRB clonality correlated tightly in several samples, later TCR analyses were limited to TRB. Public TRB sequences were searched against a database of over 3,600 sequences associated with responses to pathogens, tumor antigens, self-antigens and alloantigens. The study at large found these results: Donor-recipient similarity was low at 1-2 months but increased during the first year, and donor CD8+ memory clones often dominated later blood repertoires. The TRB repertoires of T cells infiltrating skin or GI tract showed only limited overlap with the TRB repertoires of T cells in blood. Across the approximately 46 patients, TRB clonality was highly associated with recipient CMV seropositivity and CMV reactivation, and diversity with PTCy was similar to that in the CNI/methotrexate controls.

TRB sequencing used genomic DNA with the immunoSEQ assay at survey resolution or the hsTCRB kit. Turning to the authors' computational methods: Initial read processing used immunoSEQ software, and repertoire analyses used the LymphoSeq R package. Clonality was computed as 1 minus normalized Shannon entropy; Gini coefficient was also calculated for each TRB dataset. Phenotypes of unsorted samples were inferred by mapping TRB sequences from sorted subsets of the recipient or donor onto unsorted samples of the same recipient. TCRdb holds this immuneACCESS table with in-frame rearrangements only. Some clones are missing; in checked studies, unresolved V genes explain under half, and the rest has no known cause. Clone size and V and J calls were adopted from that table, with D and trimming inferred from the DNA. This sample shows about 39,000 clones, and none of them turns up only once. In total, the top ten clones hold 4% to 5.5% of the sample.

In its sample, this clone was seen many times. This receptor's antigen is unknown. No per-base quality is available; no much larger clone lies one base away. Related bone marrow donors provided peripheral blood samples on the day of marrow donation. Peripheral blood and bone marrow mononuclear cells were isolated by Ficoll-Hypaque density centrifugation and cryopreserved. The sequenced sample was PBMCs. The receptor was isolated from a woman aged 50 to 65 in good health and a related stem cell transplant donor.

In nucleotides, the sequence is TGTGCCAGCAGGTCTTCGGGTAATGCTAACTATGGCTACACCTTC. This translates into CASRSSGNANYGYTF. The rearranged chain carries TRBV6-1 and TRBJ1-2; no D segment can be confidently identified. The junction shows trimming of 6 bases on V and 0 bases on J, plus 14 bases between the germline ends. CDR1 and CDR2, per the germline V gene, are MNHNS and SASEGT. From its cysteine to its phenylalanine, the CDR3 spans 15 amino acids. The entry retains the CDR3 DNA only, 45 bases that are in frame from base 1.